The 22 T cell receptor beta chains in this list originate from one sample, sequenced in a study of OX40 agonist ivuxolimab in advanced cancers. Sequencing used immunoSEQ multiplex PCR; TCRdb keeps in-frame clones, though not all of them. The sample includes 31,000 or so clones, approximately 90% seen only once; the top ten take about 4.4%. Sequenced material: CD4+ or CD8+ T cells sorted from blood, taken in a trial of the OX40 agonist ivuxolimab. These receptors were obtained from an adult with an advanced solid tumor such as melanoma, head and neck, liver or kidney cancer.

This chain links TRBV2 with TRBJ1-1; unclear D gene. Trimming left V 3 bases short and J 2 bases short, with 4 bases between. The CDR3 has 12 residues. CDR1 is SNHLY, CDR2 FYNNEI, per germline. The CDR3 sequence is CASSDRNTEAFF. The CDR3 coding sequence is TGTGCCAGCAGTGACAGAAACACTGAAGCTTTCTTT.

This sequence joins TRBV11-2 and TRBJ1-1; D is possibly TRBD1 (5 bases). Trimming pared 1 base from V and 6 bases from J, leaving 6 bases between. CDR1 and CDR2 (germline): SGHAT, FQNNGV. The CDR3 has 12 amino acids. CDR3 amino acids: CASSLGTPEAFF. CDR3 DNA: TGTGCCAGCAGCTTAGGGACACCTGAAGCTTTCTTT.

This clone was seen just once. CDR3 sequence reads: CASSLANRDTDTQYF. DNA of the CDR3: TGTGCCAGCAGCTTAGCCAACAGGGACACAGATACGCAGTATTTT. The chain carries TRBV7-9 and TRBJ2-3, with D possibly being TRBD1 (6 bases). Germline V gene sequence: CDR1 SEHNR, CDR2 FQNEAQ (reference sequence). This CDR3 is 15 amino acids long. V lost 0 bases and J lost 2, with 9 bases in between.

V usage is TRBV28 and J usage is TRBJ2-2, with TRBD1 as a possible D gene (6 bases). Trimming stripped 3 bases from V and 6 bases from J, with 17 bases between. The germline gives CDR1 MDHEN, CDR2 SYDVKM. This CDR3 comprises 16 residues. This chain's CDR3 is CASSLKGVQGAGELFF. CDR3 in DNA: TGTGCCAGCAGTTTGAAGGGGGTCCAAGGGGCCGGGGAGCTGTTTTTT.

The chain carries TRBV7-6 and TRBJ2-1; either TRBD1 or TRBD2 may fit D (5 bases each). The CDR3 sequence is 17 residues long. V was clipped by 1 base and J by 5 bases, with 18 bases between them. The germline V gene encodes CDR1 SGHVS and CDR2 FNYEAQ. For the CDR3, the DNA is TGTGCCAGCAGCTTAGGAGTCTGGGGGACGGATGACAATGAGCAGTTCTTC. Its translation: CASSLGVWGTDDNEQFF. The full variable domain, with the rest looked up from reference TRBV7-6 and TRBJ2-1, is GAGVSQSPRYKVTKRGQDVALRCDPISGHVSLYWYRQALGQGPEFLTYFNYEAQQDKSGLPNDRFSAERPEGSISTLTIQRTEQRDSAMYRCASSLGVWGTDDNEQFFGPGTRLTVL.

The chain carries TRBV7-8 and TRBJ1-1; D unclear. The length of the CDR3 is 14 residues. Germline loops: CDR1 SGHVS, CDR2 FQNEAQ. V was trimmed by 1 base and J by 4 bases, leaving 10 bases between them. The CDR3 here is CASSLVARFTEAFF. For the CDR3, the DNA is TGTGCCAGCAGCTTAGTAGCACGCTTCACTGAAGCTTTCTTT.

The chain combines TRBV29-1 with TRBJ2-7, with TRBD1 matching 8 bases. The CDR3 runs to 13 residues. J lost 7 bases, V lost 4 bases, and 9 bases had no gene match. The germline V gene has CDR1 SQVTM and CDR2 ANQGSEA. CDR3 nucleotides: TGCAGCGTTGGGACAGGGACGGTCTATGAGCAGTACTTC. Its translation is CSVGTGTVYEQYF.

V and J are TRBV6-5 and TRBJ1-1; D is possibly TRBD1 (5 bases). V lost 8 bases to trimming and J lost 4 bases, with 8 bases between them. The germline gives CDR1 MNHEY, CDR2 SVGAGI. This CDR3 is 11 amino acids long. The CDR3 nucleotides read TGTGCCAGCCAGGGTCCCACTGAAGCTTTCTTT. Encoded protein: CASQGPTEAFF.

V gene TRBV7-2 combines with J gene TRBJ2-3; 8 bases are shared with TRBD2. The trim removed 5 bases at V and 3 bases at J, leaving 7 bases unmatched. There are 15 residues in the CDR3. The germline gives CDR1 SGHTA, CDR2 FQGNSA. CDR3 region: CASSLSGTKTDTQYF. The CDR3, as DNA: TGTGCCAGCAGCCTTAGCGGGACCAAGACAGATACGCAGTATTTT.

V is TRBV9 and J is TRBJ1-4; D unresolved. This CDR3 region has 15 residues. Looked up from germline, CDR1 is SGDLS and CDR2 is YYNGEE. V was shortened by 0 bases and J by 8 bases, with 14 bases between the two germline ends. CDR3 sequence reads: CASSVGSSGEEKLFF. The CDR3 DNA sequence: TGTGCCAGCAGCGTAGGATCAAGTGGGGAAGAAAAACTGTTTTTT.

The chain is built from TRBV2 and TRBJ2-1; 7 bases agree with TRBD2. The CDR3 runs 16 residues. Germline V gene data show CDR1 as SNHLY and CDR2 as FYNNEI. Trimming removed 4 bases from V and 0 bases from J; junction bases left unmatched: 6. For the CDR3, the DNA is TGTGCCAGCAGTGGTTCGGGGGGTAGCTCCTACAATGAGCAGTTCTTC. Translating gives CASSGSGGSSYNEQFF. Filled out from reference TRBV2 and TRBJ2-1, the complete variable domain reads EPEVTQTPSHQVTQMGQEVILRCVPISNHLYFYWYRQILGQKVEFLVSFYNNEISEKSEIFDDQFSVERPDGSNFTLKIRSTKLEDSAMYFCASSGSGGSSYNEQFFGPGTRLTVL.

The chain employs TRBV19 and TRBJ2-1; D unresolved. This CDR3 has 12 amino acids. Germline V gene lookup returns CDR1 LNHDA and CDR2 SQIVND (reference sequence). The germline V and J ends were trimmed by 5 bases and 7 bases, with 9 bases remaining between them. CDR3 coding DNA: TGTGCCAGTAGTCCATACGGGAATGAGCAGTTCTTC. Protein: CASSPYGNEQFF.

CDR3 nucleotides: TGTGCCAGCAGCCATGCAGGGGAAGGCTACGAGCAGTACTTC. Protein product: CASSHAGEGYEQYF. The chain combines TRBV14 with TRBJ2-7, with a possible D match to TRBD1 (6 bases). Deletions cut 3 bases from V and 3 bases from J, with 12 bases between. Germline values: CDR1 SGHDN, CDR2 FVKESK. This CDR3 has 14 residues. The full variable domain, rest sourced from reference TRBV14 and TRBJ2-7, is EAGVTQFPSHSVIEKGQTVTLRCDPISGHDNLYWYRRVMGKEIKFLLHFVKESKQDESGMPNNRFLAERTGGTYSTLKVQPAELEDSGVYFCASSHAGEGYEQYFGPGTRLTVT.

The rearrangement uses TRBV6-6 and TRBJ1-1; D might be TRBD1 (6 bases). The V gene's germline CDR1 is MNHNY and CDR2 SVGAGI (reference sequence). This CDR3 region has 14 residues. V was pared by 6 bases and J by 8 bases, with 19 bases between. CDR3 sequence (DNA): TGTGCCAGCAGCCTCTCCCTTACAGGGACCGAAGCTTTCTTT. Residues: CASSLSLTGTEAFF.

The chain has TRBV4-2 and TRBJ2-1; the match to TRBD2 covers 9 bases. The ends lost 0 bases at V and 9 bases at J; junction bases unmatched: 9. The CDR3 totals 16 residues. CDR1 is LGHNA, CDR2 YNFKEQ, per germline. CDR3: CASSQDEVAGVFEQFF. The CDR3 DNA follows: TGTGCCAGCAGCCAAGATGAGGTAGCGGGGGTCTTTGAGCAGTTCTTC.

The chain couples TRBV25-1 to TRBJ2-5; D unresolved. V lost 1 base and J 1 base, leaving 10 bases between the germline ends. CDR3 length: 15 amino acids. CDR1 and CDR2 (germline): MGHDK, SYGVNS. CDR3 sequence (DNA): TGTGCCAGCAGTGAATTAATGGGAACCCAAGAGACCCAGTACTTC. Its protein product is CASSELMGTQETQYF. Filled out from reference TRBV25-1 and TRBJ2-5, the complete variable domain reads EADIYQTPRYLVIGTGKKITLECSQTMGHDKMYWYQQDPGMELHLIHYSYGVNSTEKGDLSSESTVSRIRTEHFPLTLESARPSHTSQYLCASSELMGTQETQYFGPGTRLLVL.

The CDR3 coding sequence is TGTGCCAGCAGCGTAGAGGGATTCAAGACAGATACGCAGTATTTT. Its translation: CASSVEGFKTDTQYF. V gene TRBV9 combines with J gene TRBJ2-3, with D uncertain. The V and J ends lost 0 bases and 3 bases respectively, with 11 bases between them. CDR3 length: 15 amino acids. Per germline, CDR1 SGDLS and CDR2 YYNGEE.

V is TRBV7-9 and J is TRBJ2-2, with TRBD1 identical over 10 bases. CDR1 is SEHNR and CDR2 is FQNEAQ in the germline V gene (reference sequence). V shed 5 bases, J shed 0 bases, and the junction held 3 bases outside the gene matches. This CDR3 is built from 16 residues. CDR3 coding DNA: TGTGCCAGCAGCCCGGGACAGGGGACGAACACCGGGGAGCTGTTTTTT. The encoded protein is CASSPGQGTNTGELFF.

V is TRBV7-9 and J is TRBJ2-1; the D is unclear. V was cut by 2 bases and J by 0 bases, with 8 bases left in between. From germline, CDR1 is SEHNR and CDR2 FQNEAQ (reference sequence). This CDR3 contains 15 residues. The CDR3: CASSLSPSSYNEQFF. The CDR3 DNA follows: TGTGCCAGCAGCTTATCTCCAAGCTCCTACAATGAGCAGTTCTTC.

The chain combines TRBV7-9 with TRBJ1-4, with a weak D call TRBD1 (5 bases). The length of the CDR3 is 15 residues. V gave up 6 bases and J gave up 5 bases, with 16 bases separating them. Germline-derived CDR1 and CDR2 are SEHNR and FQNEAQ (reference sequence). The CDR3 DNA is TGTGCCAGCAGGGGTACCTGGGACCTCAATGAAAAACTGTTTTTT. This encodes CASRGTWDLNEKLFF.

V is TRBV6-5 and J is TRBJ1-5; D not resolved. The V end lost 2 bases, the J end lost 4 bases, and 15 bases lay between the germline ends. In germline, CDR1 is MNHEY, CDR2 SVGAGI. The CDR3 is made up of 16 amino acids. CDR3 amino acids: CASSYVAPGRNQPQHF. As DNA, the CDR3 is TGTGCCAGCAGTTACGTAGCGCCCGGGCGAAATCAGCCCCAGCATTTT.

About this clone: Different DNA sequences within this sample yield the same CDR3. V is TRBV7-9 and J is TRBJ1-1, with D hard to call. The germline gives CDR1 SEHNR, CDR2 FQNEAQ (reference sequence). CDR3 length equals 13 residues. V was trimmed by 5 bases and J by 2 bases, leaving 9 bases between them. The CDR3 region has the DNA TGTGCCAGCAGCCTGGACCTCAACACTGAAGCTTTCTTT. Its translation is CASSLDLNTEAFF.